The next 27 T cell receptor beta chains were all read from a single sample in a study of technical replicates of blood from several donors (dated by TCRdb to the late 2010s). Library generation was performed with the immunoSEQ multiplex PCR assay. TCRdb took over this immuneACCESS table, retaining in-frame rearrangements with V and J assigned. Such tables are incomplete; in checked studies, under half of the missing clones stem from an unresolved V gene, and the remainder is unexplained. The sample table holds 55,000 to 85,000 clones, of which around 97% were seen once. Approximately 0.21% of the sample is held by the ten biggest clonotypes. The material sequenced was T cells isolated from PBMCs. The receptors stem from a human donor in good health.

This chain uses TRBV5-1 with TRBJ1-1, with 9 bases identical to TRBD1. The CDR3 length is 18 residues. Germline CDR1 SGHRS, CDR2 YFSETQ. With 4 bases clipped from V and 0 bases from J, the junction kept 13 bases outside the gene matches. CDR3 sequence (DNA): TGCGCCAGCAGCCCCCGTTGGACAGGGGATAGGGTGAACACTGAAGCTTTCTTT. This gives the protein CASSPRWTGDRVNTEAFF.

This CDR3 is CAKPVEGASGANVLTF. CDR3 bases: TGTGCCAAACCCGTGGAGGGGGCCTCTGGGGCCAACGTCCTGACTTTC. This rearrangement joins TRBV7-9 to TRBJ2-6; a weak D match, TRBD1 (7 bases). V lost 10 bases and J lost 0, with 16 bases in between. CDR1 and CDR2 (germline): SEHNR, FQNEAQ (reference sequence). The CDR3 is made up of 16 amino acids.

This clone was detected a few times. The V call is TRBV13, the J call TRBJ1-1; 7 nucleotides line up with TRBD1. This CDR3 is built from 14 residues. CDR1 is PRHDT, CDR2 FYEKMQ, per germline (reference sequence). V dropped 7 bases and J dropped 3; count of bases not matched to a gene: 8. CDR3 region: CASKPRQGDTEAFF. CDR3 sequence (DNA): TGTGCCAGCAAGCCGCGACAGGGCGACACTGAAGCTTTCTTT. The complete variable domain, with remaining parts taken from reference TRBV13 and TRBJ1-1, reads AAGVIQSPRHLIKEKRETATLKCYPIPRHDTVYWYQQGPGQDPQFLISFYEKMQSDKGSIPDRFSAQQFSDYHSELNMSSLELGDSALYFCASKPRQGDTEAFFGQGTRLTVV.

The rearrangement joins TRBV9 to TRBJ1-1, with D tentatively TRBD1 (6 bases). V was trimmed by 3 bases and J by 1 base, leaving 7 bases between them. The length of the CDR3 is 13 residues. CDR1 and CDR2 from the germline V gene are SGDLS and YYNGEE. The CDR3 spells CASSGTENTEAFF. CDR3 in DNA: TGTGCCAGCAGCGGGACAGAGAACACTGAAGCTTTCTTT.

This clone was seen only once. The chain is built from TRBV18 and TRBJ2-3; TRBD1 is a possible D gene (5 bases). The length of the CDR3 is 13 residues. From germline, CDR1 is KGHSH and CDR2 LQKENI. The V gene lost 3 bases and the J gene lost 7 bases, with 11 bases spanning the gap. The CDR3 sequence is CASSPPTAYTQYF. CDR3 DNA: TGTGCCAGCTCACCTCCGACAGCGTATACGCAGTATTTT.

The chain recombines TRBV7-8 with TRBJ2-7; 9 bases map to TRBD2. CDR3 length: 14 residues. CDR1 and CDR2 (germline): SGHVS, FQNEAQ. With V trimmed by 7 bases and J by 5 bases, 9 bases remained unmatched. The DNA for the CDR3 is TGTGCCAGCACCCCGACTAGCGGACTAAACGAGCAGTACTTC. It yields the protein CASTPTSGLNEQYF.

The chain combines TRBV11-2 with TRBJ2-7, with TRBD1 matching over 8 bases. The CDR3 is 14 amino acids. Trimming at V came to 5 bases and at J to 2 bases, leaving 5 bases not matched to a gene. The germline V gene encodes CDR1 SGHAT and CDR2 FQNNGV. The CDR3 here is CASSVGQVTYEQYF. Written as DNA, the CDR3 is TGTGCCAGCAGCGTGGGACAGGTAACCTACGAGCAGTACTTC.

As DNA, the CDR3 is TGTGCCAGCAGCGACGCAGGGAGGCGCGAGCAGTACTTC. It specifies CASSDAGRREQYF. The rearrangement uses TRBV9 and TRBJ2-7, with D maybe TRBD2 (6 bases). This CDR3 is built from 13 residues. Trimming cost V 3 bases and J 6 bases, with 13 bases left between them. Germline V gene lookup returns CDR1 SGDLS and CDR2 YYNGEE.

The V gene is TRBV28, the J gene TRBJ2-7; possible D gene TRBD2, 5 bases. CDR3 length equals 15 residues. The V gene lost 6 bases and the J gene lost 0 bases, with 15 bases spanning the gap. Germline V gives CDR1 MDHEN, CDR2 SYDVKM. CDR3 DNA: TGTGCCAGCAGCGCCAGACCCGGGGACTCCTACGAGCAGTACTTC. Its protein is CASSARPGDSYEQYF. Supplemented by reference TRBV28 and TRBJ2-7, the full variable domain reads DVKVTQSSRYLVKRTGEKVFLECVQDMDHENMFWYRQDPGLGLRLIYFSYDVKMKEKGDIPEGYSVSREKKERFSLILESASTNQTSMYLCASSARPGDSYEQYFGPGTRLTVT.

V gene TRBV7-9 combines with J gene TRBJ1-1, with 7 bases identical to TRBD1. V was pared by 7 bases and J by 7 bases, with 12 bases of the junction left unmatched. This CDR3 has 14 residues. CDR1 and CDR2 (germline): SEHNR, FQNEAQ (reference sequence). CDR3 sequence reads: CASNSEGAVNEAFF. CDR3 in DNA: TGTGCCAGCAATAGTGAGGGGGCGGTAAATGAAGCTTTCTTT.

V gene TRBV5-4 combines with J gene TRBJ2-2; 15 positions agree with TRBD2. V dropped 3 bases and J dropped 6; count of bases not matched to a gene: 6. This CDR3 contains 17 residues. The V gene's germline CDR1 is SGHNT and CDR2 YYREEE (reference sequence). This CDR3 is CASSYGGLAGGAGELFF. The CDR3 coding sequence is TGTGCCAGCAGCTATGGGGGACTAGCGGGGGGTGCCGGGGAGCTGTTTTTT.

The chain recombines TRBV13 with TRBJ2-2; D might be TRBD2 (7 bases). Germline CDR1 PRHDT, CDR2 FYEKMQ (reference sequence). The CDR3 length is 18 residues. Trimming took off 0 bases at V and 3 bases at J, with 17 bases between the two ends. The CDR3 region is CASSLGVTGGQDTGELFF. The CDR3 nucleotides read TGTGCCAGCAGCTTAGGCGTCACCGGGGGGCAGGACACCGGGGAGCTGTTTTTT.

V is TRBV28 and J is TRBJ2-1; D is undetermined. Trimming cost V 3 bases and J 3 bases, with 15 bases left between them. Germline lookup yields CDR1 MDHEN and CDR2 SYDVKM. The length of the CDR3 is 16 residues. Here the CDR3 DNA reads TGTGCCAGCAGTTTTCCCCCAGAGGCCAACTACAATGAGCAGTTCTTC. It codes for CASSFPPEANYNEQFF.

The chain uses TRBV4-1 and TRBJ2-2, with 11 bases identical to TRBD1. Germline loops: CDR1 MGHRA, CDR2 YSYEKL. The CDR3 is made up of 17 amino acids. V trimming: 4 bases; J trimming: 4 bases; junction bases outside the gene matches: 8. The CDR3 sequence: CASSLPYGTGGTGELFF. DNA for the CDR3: TGCGCCAGCAGCCTACCCTATGGGACAGGGGGCACCGGGGAGCTGTTTTTT.

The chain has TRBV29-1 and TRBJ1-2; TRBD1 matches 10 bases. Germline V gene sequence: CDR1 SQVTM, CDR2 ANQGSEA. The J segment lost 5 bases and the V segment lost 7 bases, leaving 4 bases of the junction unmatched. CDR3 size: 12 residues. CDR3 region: CSAQDRGYGYTF. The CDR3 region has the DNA TGCAGCGCCCAGGACAGGGGGTATGGCTACACCTTC.

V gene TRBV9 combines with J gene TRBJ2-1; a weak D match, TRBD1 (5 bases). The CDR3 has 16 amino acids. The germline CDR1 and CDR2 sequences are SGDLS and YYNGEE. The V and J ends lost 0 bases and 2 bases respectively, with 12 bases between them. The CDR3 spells CASSVGGGPAYNEQFF. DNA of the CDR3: TGTGCCAGCAGCGTAGGGGGCGGACCCGCCTACAATGAGCAGTTCTTC.

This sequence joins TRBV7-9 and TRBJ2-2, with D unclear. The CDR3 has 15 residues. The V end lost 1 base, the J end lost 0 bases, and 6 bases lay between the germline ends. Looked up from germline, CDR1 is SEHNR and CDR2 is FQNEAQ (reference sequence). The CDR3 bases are TGTGCCAGCAGCTTAGTGAGCCCGAACACCGGGGAGCTGTTTTTT. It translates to CASSLVSPNTGELFF.

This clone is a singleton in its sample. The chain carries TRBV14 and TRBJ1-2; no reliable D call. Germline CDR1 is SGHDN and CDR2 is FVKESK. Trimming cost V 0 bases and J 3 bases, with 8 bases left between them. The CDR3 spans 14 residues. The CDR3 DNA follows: TGTGCCAGCAGCCAAGATTTCGGGGACTATGGCTACACCTTC. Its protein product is CASSQDFGDYGYTF.

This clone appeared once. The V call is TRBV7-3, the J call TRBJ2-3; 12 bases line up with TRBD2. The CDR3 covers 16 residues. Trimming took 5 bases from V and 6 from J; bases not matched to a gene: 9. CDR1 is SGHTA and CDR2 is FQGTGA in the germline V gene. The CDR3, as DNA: TGTGCCAGCAGCCCAACTCTAGCGGGGGGGCCCGATACGCAGTATTTT. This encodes CASSPTLAGGPDTQYF.

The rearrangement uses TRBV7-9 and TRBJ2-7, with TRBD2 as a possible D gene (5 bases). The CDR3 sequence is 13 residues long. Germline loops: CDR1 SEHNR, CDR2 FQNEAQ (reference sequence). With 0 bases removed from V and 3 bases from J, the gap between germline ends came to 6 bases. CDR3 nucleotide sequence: TGTGCCAGCAGCTTAGCCGGGGTCTACGAGCAGTACTTC. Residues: CASSLAGVYEQYF.

The CDR3 loop is CASSLLGAHYEQYF. CDR3 in DNA: TGTGCCAGCAGTTTATTGGGGGCCCACTACGAGCAGTACTTC. The chain is built from TRBV27 and TRBJ2-7, with a possible D match to TRBD1 (6 bases). Germline CDR1 reads MNHEY; CDR2 reads SMNVEV (reference sequence). Trimming removed 1 base from V and 3 bases from J, with 10 bases in between. The CDR3 totals 14 residues.

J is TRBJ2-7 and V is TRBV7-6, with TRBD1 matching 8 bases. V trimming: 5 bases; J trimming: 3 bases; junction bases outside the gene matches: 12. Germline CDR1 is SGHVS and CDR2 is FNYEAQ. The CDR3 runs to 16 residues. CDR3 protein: CASSPGTGGRGYEQYF. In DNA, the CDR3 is TGTGCCAGCAGCCCCGGGACAGGCGGACGGGGCTACGAGCAGTACTTC.

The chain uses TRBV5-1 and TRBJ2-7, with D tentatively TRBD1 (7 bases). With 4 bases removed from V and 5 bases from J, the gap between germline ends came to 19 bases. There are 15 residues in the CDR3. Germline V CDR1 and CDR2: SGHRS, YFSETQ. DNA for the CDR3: TGCGCCAGCAGCCTTTCACAGGGGAGGACCCACGAGCAGTACTTC. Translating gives CASSLSQGRTHEQYF.

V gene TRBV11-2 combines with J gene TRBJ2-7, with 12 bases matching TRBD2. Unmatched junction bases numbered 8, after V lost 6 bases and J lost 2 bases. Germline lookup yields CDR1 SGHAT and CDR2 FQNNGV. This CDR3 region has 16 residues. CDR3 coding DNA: TGTGCCAGCAGTTCCCCTGGACTAGCGGGAACCTACGAGCAGTACTTC. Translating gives CASSSPGLAGTYEQYF.

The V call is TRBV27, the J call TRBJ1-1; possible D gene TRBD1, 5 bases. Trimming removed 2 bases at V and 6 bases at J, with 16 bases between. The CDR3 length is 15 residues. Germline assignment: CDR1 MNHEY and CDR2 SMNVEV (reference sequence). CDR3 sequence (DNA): TGTGCCAGCAGTTTAGTTCAGGGAGGAAATCCTGAAGCTTTCTTT. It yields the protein CASSLVQGGNPEAFF.

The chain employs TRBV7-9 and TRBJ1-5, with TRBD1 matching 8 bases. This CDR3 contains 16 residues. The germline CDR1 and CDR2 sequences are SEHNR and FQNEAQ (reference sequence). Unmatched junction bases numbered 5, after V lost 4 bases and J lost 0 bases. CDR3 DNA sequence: TGTGCCAGCAGCTCAGACAGGGGAGATAGCAATCAGCCCCAGCATTTT. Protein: CASSSDRGDSNQPQHF. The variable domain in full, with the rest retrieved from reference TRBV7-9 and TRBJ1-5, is DTGVSQNPRHKITKRGQNVTFRCDPISEHNRLYWYRQTLGQGPEFLTYFQNEAQLEKSRLLSDRFSAERPKGSFSTLEIQRTEQGDSAMYLCASSSDRGDSNQPQHFGDGTRLSIL.

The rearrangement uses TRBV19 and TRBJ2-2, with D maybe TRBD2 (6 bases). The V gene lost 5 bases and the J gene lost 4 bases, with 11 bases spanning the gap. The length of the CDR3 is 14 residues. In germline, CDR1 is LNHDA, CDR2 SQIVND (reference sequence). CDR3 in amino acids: CASSWGVSTGELFF. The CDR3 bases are TGTGCCAGTAGTTGGGGGGTTTCCACCGGGGAGCTGTTTTTT.